Shown below are 30 T cell receptor beta chains from a single sample sequenced in a study of response to subunit inactivated influenza vaccine. TCRdb re-called the RT-PCR reads with MiXCR, one entry per CDR3 protein. In the table there are 200,000 to 300,000 distinct CDR3 sequences, 10% to 15% of which are singletons. The starting material was non-naive T cells sorted from PBMCs, obtained 14 days before vaccination. The receptors come from a man aged 50 to 59 who received an inactivated influenza vaccine.

V and J are TRBV6-2 or TRBV6-3 and TRBJ2-7; perhaps TRBD2 as D (6 bases). CDR1 is MNHEY, CDR2 SVGEGT, per germline. This CDR3 contains 15 residues. The germline V and J ends were trimmed by 6 bases and 3 bases, with 18 bases remaining between them. This chain's CDR3 is CASSGTGLSNYEQYF. The CDR3 nucleotides are TGTGCCAGCAGCGGGACTGGACTGTCCAACTACGAGCAGTACTTC.

The chain combines TRBV20-1 with TRBJ2-1, with D possibly matching TRBD1 (6 bases). The germline V gene has CDR1 DFQATT and CDR2 SNEGSKA (reference sequence). The CDR3 covers 12 residues. The V gene lost 7 bases and the J gene lost 7 bases, with 14 bases spanning the gap. CDR3 in DNA: TGCAGTGGCCTACAGGGCAGGAATGAGCAGTTCTTC. This codes for CSGLQGRNEQFF.

This chain uses TRBV6-1 with TRBJ2-1, with D perhaps matching TRBD1 (6 bases). CDR3 length: 13 amino acids. Germline CDR1 is MNHNS and CDR2 is SASEGT. The V and J ends lost 6 bases and 4 bases respectively, with 10 bases between them. The CDR3 loop is CASRGQVYNEQFF. DNA for the CDR3: TGTGCCAGCAGGGGACAAGTGTACAATGAGCAGTTCTTC.

This clonotype occurred once. The chain uses TRBV20-1 and TRBJ2-5; 11 nucleotides match TRBD2. The CDR3 has 16 residues. V lost 2 bases, J lost 5 bases, and 10 bases stayed unmatched. The germline V gene has CDR1 DFQATT and CDR2 SNEGSKA (reference sequence). In nucleotides, the CDR3 is TGCAGTGCTAGAAGCCTAGCGGGAGGCGCGGGGGAGACCCAGTACTTC. It yields the protein CSARSLAGGAGETQYF.

This clonotype has a count of ten or more. The chain recombines TRBV6-2 or TRBV6-3 with TRBJ2-4; perhaps TRBD2 as D (5 bases). CDR3 size: 12 residues. V lost 6 bases, J lost 5 bases, and 8 bases lay in between. Germline CDR1 MNHEY, CDR2 SVGEGT. CDR3 nucleotides: TGTGCCAGCAGGGGAGCGGAAAACATTCAGTACTTC. This encodes CASRGAENIQYF.

In DNA form, the CDR3 reads TGTGCCAGTAAAATGGGCAGGGGAAAAGACGAGCAGTACTTC. Amino acid sequence: CASKMGRGKDEQYF. The chain employs TRBV12-3 or TRBV12-4 and TRBJ2-7; tentative D call: TRBD1 (6 bases). V was pared by 9 bases and J by 5 bases, with 20 bases between. CDR3 size: 14 residues.

The rearrangement links TRBV15 to TRBJ2-5; possibly TRBD1 for D (5 bases). Trimming pared 0 bases from V and 5 bases from J, leaving 13 bases between. The CDR3 has 15 amino acids. The germline gives CDR1 LNHNV, CDR2 YYDKDF (reference sequence). CDR3 loop: CATSRDPQGGETQYF. For the CDR3, the DNA is TGTGCCACCAGCAGAGATCCGCAGGGTGGGGAGACCCAGTACTTC.

This clonotype was seen a few times. V gene TRBV29-1 combines with J gene TRBJ1-2; D might be TRBD1 (6 bases). This CDR3 is 14 amino acids long. V was shortened by 0 bases and J by 6 bases, with 14 bases between the two germline ends. Per the germline V gene, CDR1 is SQVTM and CDR2 is ANQGSEA. The CDR3 sequence: CSVEDLGGLDGYTF. As DNA, the CDR3 is TGCAGCGTTGAAGATCTCGGGGGGCTGGATGGCTACACCTTC.

This clonotype was recorded only once. The chain has TRBV7-2 and TRBJ1-1, with 8 bases aligning to TRBD1. The J segment lost 2 bases and the V segment lost 5 bases, leaving 10 bases of the junction unmatched. The CDR3 sequence is 16 residues long. CDR1 is SGHTA, CDR2 FQGNSA, per germline. CDR3 sequence reads: CASSTAGTGFNTEAFF. CDR3 nucleotide sequence: TGTGCCAGCAGCACAGCCGGGACAGGTTTTAACACTGAAGCTTTCTTT.

This clonotype was found many times. This sequence joins TRBV12-3 or TRBV12-4 and TRBJ1-5; TRBD1 agrees at 7 bases. This CDR3 has 14 amino acids. J was trimmed by 3 bases and V by 5 bases; bases with no gene match: 4. CDR3 amino acids: CASSPGTANQPQHF. DNA of the CDR3: TGTGCCAGCAGTCCAGGGACAGCCAATCAGCCCCAGCATTTT.

The chain recombines TRBV7-8 with TRBJ2-2; 8 positions match TRBD2. The germline V gene encodes CDR1 SGHVS and CDR2 FQNEAQ. The CDR3 has 15 residues. Unmatched junction bases numbered 9, after V lost 7 bases and J lost 5 bases. DNA of the CDR3: TGTGCCAGCATTAAAGGGGTAGCGGGGACCGGGGAGCTGTTTTTT. Protein: CASIKGVAGTGELFF.

As to this clonotype: A read error may explain this, as a much larger clone is one base away. The V and J genes are TRBV25-1 and TRBJ2-1; maybe TRBD2 (6 bases). This CDR3 is built from 13 residues. Trimming pared 8 bases from V and 6 bases from J, leaving 14 bases between. Germline V lookup: CDR1 MGHDK, CDR2 SYGVNS. In DNA, the CDR3 is TGTGCCAGCGGTGTGGGAGGTGGCAATGAGCAGTTCTTC. It is translated as CASGVGGGNEQFF.

The genes are TRBV30 and TRBJ2-7; 9 bases fit TRBD1. V lost 7 bases and J lost 3; bases outside the gene matches: 4. Germline CDR1 reads GTSNPN; CDR2 reads SVGIG (reference sequence). This CDR3 is 12 amino acids long. This chain's CDR3 is CALSGQGYEQYF. Here the CDR3 DNA reads TGTGCCTTATCGGGACAGGGCTACGAGCAGTACTTC.

This clonotype turned up a few times. This chain joins TRBV15 and TRBJ2-3; 8 nucleotides agree with TRBD2. After removal of 1 base from V and 0 bases from J, the junction contained 6 bases not matched to a gene. CDR3 length: 17 residues. Germline V gives CDR1 LNHNV, CDR2 YYDKDF (reference sequence). The CDR3 sequence: CATSRVGLAGSTDTQYF. In nucleotides, the CDR3 is TGTGCCACCAGCAGAGTTGGGCTAGCGGGCAGCACAGATACGCAGTATTTT. The whole variable domain, remainder taken from reference TRBV15 and TRBJ2-3, is DAMVIQNPRYQVTQFGKPVTLSCSQTLNHNVMYWYQQKSSQAPKLLFHYYDKDFNNEADTPDNFQSRRPNTSFCFLDIRSPGLGDTAMYLCATSRVGLAGSTDTQYFGPGTRLTVL.

This rearrangement joins TRBV6-1 to TRBJ2-1; D is perhaps TRBD2 (5 bases). This CDR3 has 15 residues. Germline V gene sequence: CDR1 MNHNS, CDR2 SASEGT. V lost 0 bases and J lost 2, with 8 bases in between. CDR3 in amino acids: CASSEAGAAYNEQFF. DNA of the CDR3: TGTGCCAGCAGTGAAGCGGGAGCAGCCTACAATGAGCAGTTCTTC.

The chain links TRBV4-2 to TRBJ1-6, with D unclear. The CDR3 contains 13 residues. Trimming took 6 bases from V and 7 from J, leaving 10 bases between them. Germline loops: CDR1 LGHNA, CDR2 YNFKEQ. The CDR3 here is CASSQVGNSPLHF. The CDR3 nucleotides read TGTGCCAGCAGTCAGGTTGGCAATTCACCCCTCCACTTT.

In its sample, this clonotype was seen many times. The rearrangement joins TRBV7-9 to TRBJ2-3, with no clear D. Germline V lookup: CDR1 SEHNR, CDR2 FQNEAQ (reference sequence). This CDR3 region has 11 residues. Deletions cut 6 bases from V and 2 bases from J, with 3 bases between. This CDR3 is CASRITDTQYF. CDR3 DNA sequence: TGTGCCAGCAGGATCACAGATACGCAGTATTTT.

In this sample, this clonotype turned up many times. CDR3 residues: CATSRDQGGGDEQFF. The CDR3, as DNA: TGTGCCACCAGCAGAGATCAGGGCGGGGGGGATGAGCAGTTCTTC. The chain is built from TRBV15 and TRBJ2-1; 9 positions match TRBD2. The CDR3 extends over 15 amino acids. CDR1 and CDR2 (germline): LNHNV, YYDKDF (reference sequence). Trimming cost V 0 bases and J 8 bases; bases outside gene matches: 5.

The table lists this clonotype with a few counts. The J gene is TRBJ2-1, the V gene TRBV12-5; D ambiguous. The CDR3 contains 14 residues. V lost 5 bases to trimming and J lost 0 bases, with 8 bases between them. Germline V gene data show CDR1 as LGHNT and CDR2 as FRNRAP. The CDR3 region is CASGLESSYNEQFF. In DNA form, the CDR3 reads TGTGCTAGTGGTCTCGAGAGCTCCTACAATGAGCAGTTCTTC.

The chain uses TRBV10-3 and TRBJ2-3, with 10 bases matching TRBD2. The length of the CDR3 is 16 residues. V dropped 3 bases and J dropped 2; count of bases not matched to a gene: 5. Germline CDR1 is ENHRY and CDR2 is SYGVKD. CDR3 sequence reads: CAISETSGEVTDTQYF. In nucleotides, the CDR3 is TGTGCCATCAGTGAAACTAGCGGGGAGGTCACAGATACGCAGTATTTT.

This clonotype was seen a few times. The chain couples TRBV9 to TRBJ1-6, with D uncertain. The germline gives CDR1 SGDLS, CDR2 YYNGEE. The CDR3 has 14 amino acids. V was pared by 1 base and J by 8 bases, with 10 bases between. CDR3 DNA sequence: TGTGCCAGCAGCGTACGGGAGGCCCATTCACCCCTCCACTTT. Translating it yields CASSVREAHSPLHF.

This chain links TRBV28 with TRBJ2-7, with D perhaps matching TRBD1 or TRBD2 (6 bases each). The length of the CDR3 is 15 residues. Looked up from germline, CDR1 is MDHEN and CDR2 is SYDVKM. Trimming shortened V by 5 bases and J by 3 bases, and 17 bases separated the two germline ends. DNA of the CDR3: TGTGCCAGCAGTCGAGGGGGTAGCGGAGACTACGAGCAGTACTTC. This sequence encodes CASSRGGSGDYEQYF. The full variable domain, in which reference TRBV28 and TRBJ2-7 provide the parts outside the CDR3, is DVKVTQSSRYLVKRTGEKVFLECVQDMDHENMFWYRQDPGLGLRLIYFSYDVKMKEKGDIPEGYSVSREKKERFSLILESASTNQTSMYLCASSRGGSGDYEQYFGPGTRLTVT.

This clonotype was observed many times. The V gene is TRBV7-2, the J gene TRBJ2-1; 7 bases are a match to TRBD1. Trimming took 0 bases from V and 6 from J; bases not matched to a gene: 5. Germline V lookup: CDR1 SGHTA, CDR2 FQGNSA. The CDR3 runs to 15 residues. The CDR3 spells CASSLASRTGNEQFF. The CDR3 DNA is TGTGCCAGCAGCTTAGCCAGCAGGACAGGCAATGAGCAGTTCTTC.

This clonotype was seen many times. This sequence joins TRBV6-1 and TRBJ2-1; D is possibly TRBD2 (6 bases). The CDR3 is 14 residues long. Deletions cut 6 bases from V and 8 bases from J, with 17 bases between. The V gene's germline CDR1 is MNHNS and CDR2 SASEGT. This CDR3 is CASRPGLLSDEQFF. The CDR3 coding sequence is TGTGCCAGCAGACCGGGACTGCTTAGCGATGAGCAGTTCTTC.

Ten or more counts support this clonotype. J is TRBJ2-7 and V is TRBV7-8; D gene unclear. Germline V gene data show CDR1 as SGHVS and CDR2 as FQNEAQ. V was cut by 5 bases and J by 3 bases, with 14 bases left in between. The CDR3 length is 14 residues. In DNA form, the CDR3 reads TGTGCCAGCAGCCTCATGGCGGAAAGCTACGAGCAGTACTTC. Its protein is CASSLMAESYEQYF. The whole variable domain, filled in from reference TRBV7-8 and TRBJ2-7, reads GAGVSQSPRYKVAKRGQDVALRCDPISGHVSLFWYQQALGQGPEFLTYFQNEAQLDKSGLPSDRFFAERPEGSVSTLKIQRTQQEDSAVYLCASSLMAESYEQYFGPGTRLTVT.

This clonotype was seen repeatedly, ten times or more. CDR3 in amino acids: CASSPLPGSYEQYF. The CDR3 DNA reads as TGTGCCAGCAGCCCCCTCCCAGGCTCCTACGAGCAGTACTTC. The gene calls are TRBV5-6 and TRBJ2-7, with D hard to call. This CDR3 is 14 amino acids long. CDR1 and CDR2 from the germline V gene are SGHDT and YYEEEE. V lost 4 bases to trimming and J lost 0 bases, with 11 bases between them.

This clonotype was recorded many times. The chain is built from TRBV25-1 and TRBJ2-4, with D perhaps matching TRBD2 (5 bases). From germline, CDR1 is MGHDK and CDR2 SYGVNS. V was pared by 0 bases and J by 2 bases, with 8 bases between. CDR3 length: 15 amino acids. CDR3 coding DNA: TGTGCCAGCAGTGAATATTCCGGGACCAAAAACATTCAGTACTTC. It yields the protein CASSEYSGTKNIQYF.

This clonotype was observed many times. This chain uses TRBV29-1 with TRBJ1-2; D is unresolved. Germline V gives CDR1 SQVTM, CDR2 ANQGSEA. The CDR3 totals 12 residues. V lost 4 bases and J lost 2, with 8 bases in between. The CDR3: CSVGSQNYGYTF. The CDR3 nucleotides are TGCAGCGTTGGGTCACAGAACTATGGCTACACCTTC. The whole variable domain, filled in from reference TRBV29-1 and TRBJ1-2, reads SAVISQKPSRDICQRGTSLTIQCQVDSQVTMMFWYRQQPGQSLTLIATANQGSEATYESGFVIDKFPISRPNLTFSTLTVSNMSPEDSSIYLCSVGSQNYGYTFGSGTRLTVV.

This sequence joins TRBV29-1 and TRBJ2-4, with TRBD1 matching 9 bases. Losses at the gene ends were 0 bases for V and 7 bases for J; bases not matched to a gene: 7. The CDR3 extends over 15 amino acids. Germline V gene data show CDR1 as SQVTM and CDR2 as ANQGSEA. The DNA for the CDR3 is TGCAGCGTTGAAGAAACAGGGGGCCGAGGGAACATTCAGTACTTC. Protein: CSVEETGGRGNIQYF.

The table lists this clonotype with a few counts. This rearrangement joins TRBV2 to TRBJ1-1; D gene ambiguous. Germline assignment: CDR1 SNHLY and CDR2 FYNNEI. This CDR3 is 13 amino acids long. V dropped 3 bases and J dropped 4 bases, with 9 bases sitting between them. CDR3 nucleotide sequence: TGTGCCAGCAGTGACGGACGGTCCACTGAAGCTTTCTTT. It translates to CASSDGRSTEAFF.